The 8 T cell receptor beta chains reported below all come from one sample, sequenced in a study of Ad26.COV2.S vaccination and SARS-CoV-2 variants. As for treatment: around 19 received Ad26.COV2.S at low or high dose, single or two shots; roughly five received placebo; per-sample allocation not given. Sampling was performed 63 days after the first vaccine or placebo injection. Only in-frame clones appear in the TCRdb table, and some are missing; sequencing was by immunoSEQ multiplex PCR. This sample has over 200,000 clones; around 87% occur once, and the top ten carry 9.5% to 12%. This sample comprised peripheral blood, obtained in a trial of Ad26.COV2.S vaccine versus placebo. The receptors were sampled from a person aged 18-60 years who received the Ad26.COV2.S COVID-19 vaccine or a placebo.

This clone was seen a single time. The V gene is TRBV20-1, the J gene TRBJ2-2, with D uncertain. With 5 bases removed from V and 7 bases from J, the gap between germline ends came to 8 bases. Germline V gene data show CDR1 as DFQATT and CDR2 as SNEGSKA (reference sequence). The CDR3 has 11 residues. The CDR3 bases are TGCAGTGCTCGGGTGGTCGGGGAGCTGTTTTTT. It specifies CSARVVGELFF.

This chain links TRBV28 with TRBJ1-2; D is unclear. In germline, CDR1 is MDHEN, CDR2 SYDVKM. This CDR3 region has 15 residues. V lost 5 bases and J 4 bases, leaving 17 bases between the germline ends. The CDR3 DNA sequence: TGTGCCAGCAGTCCCGGTGGCTCCATGGGCTATGGCTACACCTTC. This translates into CASSPGGSMGYGYTF.

CDR3 protein: CASSLASNTEAFF. The CDR3 DNA reads TGCGCCAGCAGCTTGGCCTCGAACACTGAAGCTTTCTTT. The chain carries TRBV5-1 and TRBJ1-1; D remains ambiguous. Trimming shortened V by 0 bases and J by 1 base, and 4 bases separated the two germline ends. CDR3 length equals 13 residues. Germline CDR1 is SGHRS and CDR2 is YFSETQ.

The rearrangement joins TRBV11-3 to TRBJ2-3; 8 bases agree with TRBD1. Germline CDR1 and CDR2: SGHNT and YENEEA. V was clipped by 4 bases and J by 2 bases; unmatched bases: 11. This CDR3 comprises 17 residues. As DNA, the CDR3 is TGTGCCAGCAGCTCTGGGGACCGGGACAGGATCACAGATACGCAGTATTTT. It specifies CASSSGDRDRITDTQYF.

The table lists this clone with a few counts. The CDR3 DNA follows: TGTGCCAGCACCGCCCTTCCAAGGGAAAAACTGTTTTTT. It yields the protein CASTALPREKLFF. This rearrangement joins TRBV2 to TRBJ1-4; D is undetermined. The CDR3 loop spans 13 amino acids. Trimming took 7 bases from V and 8 from J, leaving 14 bases between them. CDR1 and CDR2 from the germline V gene are SNHLY and FYNNEI.

V usage is TRBV11-2 and J usage is TRBJ2-7; 7 nucleotides agree with TRBD1. The V gene's germline CDR1 is SGHAT and CDR2 FQNNGV. This CDR3 is 15 amino acids long. With 6 bases clipped from V and 2 bases from J, the junction kept 10 bases outside the gene matches. In nucleotides, the CDR3 is TGTGCCAGCAGACATGTACAGGGGAAGCCCTACGAGCAGTACTTC. Its translation is CASRHVQGKPYEQYF. The full variable domain, completed using reference TRBV11-2 and TRBJ2-7, is EAGVAQSPRYKIIEKRQSVAFWCNPISGHATLYWYQQILGQGPKLLIQFQNNGVVDDSQLPKDRFSAERLKGVDSTLKIQPAKLEDSAVYLCASRHVQGKPYEQYFGPGTRLTVT.

CDR3 in DNA: TGTGCCAGCAGTTTCGTGACCGATGAGCAGTTCTTC. Translation: CASSFVTDEQFF. V and J are TRBV12-3 or TRBV12-4 and TRBJ2-1, with D hard to call. This CDR3 is 12 amino acids long. Trimming took off 3 bases at V and 8 bases at J, with 8 bases between the two ends.

This rearrangement joins TRBV9 to TRBJ2-2; TRBD2 agrees at 8 bases. V trimming: 4 bases; J trimming: 4 bases; junction bases outside the gene matches: 6. Germline V CDR1 and CDR2: SGDLS, YYNGEE. The CDR3 covers 15 residues. This CDR3 reads CASSPGGGSTGELFF. The DNA for the CDR3 is TGTGCCAGCAGCCCGGGCGGGGGGAGCACCGGGGAGCTGTTTTTT.